Here is one T cell receptor (beta chain) with its context. This record belongs to a study of T cell responses to AZD1222 COVID-19 vaccine. Study information: Second-dose schedules of about 4 or about 12 weeks were combined.

Germline V gene data show CDR1 as SGHNT and CDR2 as YYREEE (reference sequence). CDR3 length: 12 residues. V lost 5 bases to trimming and J lost 3 bases, with 9 bases between them. Sequencing used immunoSEQ multiplex PCR; TCRdb keeps in-frame clones, though not all of them. The profile shows some 150,000 clones, roughly 93% of them singletons. The receptor's source is an adult in good health. Sequences were derived from peripheral blood, sampled on day 0 of AZD1222 vaccination. The chain carries TRBV5-4 and TRBJ2-7; D is unresolved. The CDR3 loop is CASSLRFYEQYF. In DNA form, the CDR3 reads TGTGCCAGCAGTCTCAGATTCTACGAGCAGTACTTC.